This TCR beta chain was captured in a study of CD8 T cells in Susac syndrome. Study-wide results and caveats: An acknowledgment was made by the study that its TCR sequencing and HLA analysis involved relatively few individuals.

A note on this clonotype: Its antigen remains unidentified.

The CDR3 is made up of 14 amino acids. V shed 5 bases and J shed 1 base, with 11 bases lying between them. With random hexamers, roughly 0.45 to 1 ug RNA was reverse transcribed. From the immunoSEQ multiplex PCR reads, TCRdb called clonotypes with MiXCR, one entry per CDR3 protein. The table lists approximately 190,000 distinct CDR3 sequences, nearly 97% of them singletons. The material sequenced was CD4+ T cells from PBMCs. The chain carries TRBV12-3 or TRBV12-4 and TRBJ1-2; D call uncertain. This receptor was obtained from a human donor with Susac syndrome. CDR3 residues: CASSPREGNYGYTF. Here the CDR3 DNA reads TGTGCCAGCAGTCCACGGGAGGGTAACTATGGCTACACCTTC.